This T cell receptor (beta chain) was documented in a study of shared clonotypes between healthy human individuals. Data came from immunoSEQ multiplex PCR; TCRdb stores just in-frame clones and leaves some out. The repertoire holds 300,000 or so clones, around 74% seen once, with 10% in the top ten. Per the germline V gene, CDR1 is SGDLS and CDR2 is YYNGEE. Trimming removed 0 bases from V and 2 bases from J, with 12 bases in between. The CDR3 is made up of 15 amino acids. This clone appeared a few times. Sequencing was performed on memory CD4+ T cells sorted from blood. Sample subset: CD45RA-negative fraction. The TCR originated in a man younger than 45 in good health. The rearrangement links TRBV9 to TRBJ2-7, with D unresolved. CDR3 nucleotide sequence: TGTGCCAGCAGCGTAGGTCCACAAAAAGCCTACGAGCAGTACTTC. Translation: CASSVGPQKAYEQYF.